This TCR beta chain derives from a study of CD8 T cells in Susac syndrome. An input of roughly 0.5 to 1 ug of RNA was subjected to reverse transcription using random hexamers. TCRdb called the immunoSEQ multiplex PCR reads again in MiXCR, with one record for every CDR3 protein. The data contain 130,000 or so distinct CDR3 sequences, approximately 95% of them singletons. Trimming took 6 bases from V and 5 from J, leaving 17 bases between them. This CDR3 comprises 15 residues. CDR1 and CDR2 (germline): MDHEN, SYDVKM. This clonotype was detected once. Specimen: CD4+ T cells from PBMCs. This chain joins TRBV28 and TRBJ1-5, with D possibly TRBD1 on 6 matching bases. The TCR comes from a human donor with multiple sclerosis. CDR3 nucleotides: TGTGCCAGCAGCCGACAGGCCGGAGGAGATCAGCCCCAGCATTTT. It specifies CASSRQAGGDQPQHF.